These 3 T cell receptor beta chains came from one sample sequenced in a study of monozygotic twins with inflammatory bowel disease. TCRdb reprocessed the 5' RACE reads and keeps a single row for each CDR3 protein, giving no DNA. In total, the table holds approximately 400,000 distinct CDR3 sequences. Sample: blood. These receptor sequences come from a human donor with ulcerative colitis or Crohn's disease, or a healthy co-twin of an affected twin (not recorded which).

CDR3 in amino acids: CASSPLGRPGNTEAFF. The chain recombines TRBV7-6 with TRBJ1-1; TCRdb selects TRBD1, and the lack of DNA leaves this call unchecked. The germline V gene has CDR1 SGHVS and CDR2 FNYEAQ. The CDR3 is 16 amino acids.

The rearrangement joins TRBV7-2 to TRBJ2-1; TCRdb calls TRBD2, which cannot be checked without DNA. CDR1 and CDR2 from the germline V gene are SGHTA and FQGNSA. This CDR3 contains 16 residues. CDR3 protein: CASSLERTSGSGEQFF.

CDR3 in amino acids: CSARFHRGLKETQYF. J is TRBJ2-5 and V is TRBV20-1; TCRdb lists TRBD1, though no DNA is available to test this call. CDR1 is DFQATT and CDR2 is SNEGSKA in the germline V gene (reference sequence). The CDR3 has 15 amino acids.